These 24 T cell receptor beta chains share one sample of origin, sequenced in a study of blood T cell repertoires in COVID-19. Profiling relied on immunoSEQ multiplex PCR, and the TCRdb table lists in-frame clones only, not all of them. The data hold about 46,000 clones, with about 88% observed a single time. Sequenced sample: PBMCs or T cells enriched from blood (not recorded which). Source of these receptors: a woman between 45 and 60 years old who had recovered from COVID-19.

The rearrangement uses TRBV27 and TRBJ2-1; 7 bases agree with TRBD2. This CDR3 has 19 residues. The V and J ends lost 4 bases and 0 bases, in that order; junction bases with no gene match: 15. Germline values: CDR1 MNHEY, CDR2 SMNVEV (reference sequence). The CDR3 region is CASSSIPGLGGSSYNEQFF. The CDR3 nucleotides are TGTGCCAGCAGTTCTATCCCGGGACTCGGGGGGAGCTCCTACAATGAGCAGTTCTTC.

DNA of the CDR3: TGCGCCAGCAGCTCCGACAGGGGGTATGGCTACACCTTC. The encoded protein is CASSSDRGYGYTF. This chain joins TRBV5-1 and TRBJ1-2, with TRBD1 matching over 9 bases. The CDR3 has 13 amino acids. The J segment lost 5 bases and the V segment lost 3 bases, leaving 2 bases of the junction unmatched. CDR1 and CDR2 from the germline V gene are SGHRS and YFSETQ. Variable domain in full (rest from reference TRBV5-1 and TRBJ1-2): KAGVTQTPRYLIKTRGQQVTLSCSPISGHRSVSWYQQTPGQGLQFLFEYFSETQRNKGNFPGRFSGRQFSNSRSEMNVSTLELGDSALYLCASSSDRGYGYTFGSGTRLTVV.

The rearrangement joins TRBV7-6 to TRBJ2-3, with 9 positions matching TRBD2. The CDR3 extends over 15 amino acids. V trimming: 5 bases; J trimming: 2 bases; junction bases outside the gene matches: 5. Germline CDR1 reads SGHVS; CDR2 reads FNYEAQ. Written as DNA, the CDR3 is TGTGCCAGCAGCCCTCTAGCGGGGTACACAGATACGCAGTATTTT. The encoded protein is CASSPLAGYTDTQYF.

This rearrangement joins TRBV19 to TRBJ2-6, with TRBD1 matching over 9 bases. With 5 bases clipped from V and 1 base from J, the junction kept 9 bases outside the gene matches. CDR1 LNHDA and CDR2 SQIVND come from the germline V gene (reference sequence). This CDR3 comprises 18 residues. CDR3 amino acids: CASSPRTGAYSGANVLTF. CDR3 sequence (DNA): TGTGCCAGTAGTCCTCGGACAGGGGCGTATTCTGGGGCCAACGTCCTGACTTTC. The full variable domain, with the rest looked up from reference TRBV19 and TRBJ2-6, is DGGITQSPKYLFRKEGQNVTLSCEQNLNHDAMYWYRQDPGQGLRLIYYSQIVNDFQKGDIAEGYSVSREKKESFPLTVTSAQKNPTAFYLCASSPRTGAYSGANVLTFGAGSRLTVL.

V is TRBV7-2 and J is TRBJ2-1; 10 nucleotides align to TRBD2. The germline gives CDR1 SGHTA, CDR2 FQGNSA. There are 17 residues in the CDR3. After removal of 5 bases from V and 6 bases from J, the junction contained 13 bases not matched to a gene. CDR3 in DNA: TGTGCCAGCAGCCTAGATAGGACTAGCGGCTACCTCAATGAGCAGTTCTTC. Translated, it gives CASSLDRTSGYLNEQFF.

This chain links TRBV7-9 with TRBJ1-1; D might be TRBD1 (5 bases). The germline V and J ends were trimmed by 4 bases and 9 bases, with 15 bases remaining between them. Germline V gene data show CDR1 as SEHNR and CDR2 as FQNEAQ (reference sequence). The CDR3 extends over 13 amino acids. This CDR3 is CASSWGDSRQAFF. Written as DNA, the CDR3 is TGTGCCAGCAGCTGGGGGGACTCCCGCCAAGCTTTCTTT.

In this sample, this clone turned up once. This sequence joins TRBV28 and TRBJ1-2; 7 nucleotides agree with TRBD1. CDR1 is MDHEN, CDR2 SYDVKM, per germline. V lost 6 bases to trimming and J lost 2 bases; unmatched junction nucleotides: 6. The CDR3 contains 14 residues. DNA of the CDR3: TGTGCCAGCAGAAAACAGGGGATAAACTATGGCTACACCTTC. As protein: CASRKQGINYGYTF.

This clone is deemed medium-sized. The CDR3 here is CASSHRGQFWIPWDGEKLFF. The CDR3 region has the DNA TGTGCCAGTAGCCACCGAGGACAGTTCTGGATACCCTGGGACGGCGAAAAACTGTTTTTT. This chain uses TRBV19 with TRBJ1-4; D possibly corresponds to TRBD1 (6 bases). The CDR3 is made up of 20 amino acids. The germline V gene encodes CDR1 LNHDA and CDR2 SQIVND (reference sequence). Trimming took 6 bases from V and 8 from J, leaving 34 bases between them.

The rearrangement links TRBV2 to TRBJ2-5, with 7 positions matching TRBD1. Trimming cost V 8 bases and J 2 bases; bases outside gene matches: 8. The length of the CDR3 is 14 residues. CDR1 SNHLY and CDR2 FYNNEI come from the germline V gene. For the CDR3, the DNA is TGTGCCAGCTCATGGACAGGACCACAAGAGACCCAGTACTTC. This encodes CASSWTGPQETQYF. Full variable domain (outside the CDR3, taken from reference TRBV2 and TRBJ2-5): EPEVTQTPSHQVTQMGQEVILRCVPISNHLYFYWYRQILGQKVEFLVSFYNNEISEKSEIFDDQFSVERPDGSNFTLKIRSTKLEDSAMYFCASSWTGPQETQYFGPGTRLLVL.

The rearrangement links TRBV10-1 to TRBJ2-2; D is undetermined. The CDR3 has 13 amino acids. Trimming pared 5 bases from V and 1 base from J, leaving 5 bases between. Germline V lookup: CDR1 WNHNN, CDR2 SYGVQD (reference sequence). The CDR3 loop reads CASSPGNTGELFF. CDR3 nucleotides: TGCGCCAGCAGTCCGGGGAACACCGGGGAGCTGTTTTTT.

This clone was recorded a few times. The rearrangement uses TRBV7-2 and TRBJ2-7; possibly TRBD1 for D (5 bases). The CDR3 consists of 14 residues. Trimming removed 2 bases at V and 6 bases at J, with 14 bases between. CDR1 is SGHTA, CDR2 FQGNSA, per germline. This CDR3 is CASSLPRVGAEQYF. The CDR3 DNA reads TGTGCCAGCAGCTTACCCAGGGTCGGCGCCGAGCAGTACTTC.

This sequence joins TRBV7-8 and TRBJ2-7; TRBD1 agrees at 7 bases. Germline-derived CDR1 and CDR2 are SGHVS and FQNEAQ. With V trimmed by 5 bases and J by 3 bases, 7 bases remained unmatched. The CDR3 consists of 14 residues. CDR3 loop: CASSRTRDSYEQYF. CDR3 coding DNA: TGTGCCAGCAGCCGAACCCGGGACAGCTACGAGCAGTACTTC.

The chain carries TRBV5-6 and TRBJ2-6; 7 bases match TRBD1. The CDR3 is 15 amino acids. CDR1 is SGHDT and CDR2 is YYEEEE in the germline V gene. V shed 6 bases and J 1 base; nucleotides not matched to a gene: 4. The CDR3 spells CASNHRGSGANVLTF. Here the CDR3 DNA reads TGTGCCAGCAATCACAGGGGATCTGGGGCCAACGTCCTGACTTTC.

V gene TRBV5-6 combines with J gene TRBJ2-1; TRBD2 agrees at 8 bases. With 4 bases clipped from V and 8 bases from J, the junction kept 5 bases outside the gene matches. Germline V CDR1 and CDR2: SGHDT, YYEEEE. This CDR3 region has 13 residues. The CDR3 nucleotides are TGTGCCAGCAGCATCGGACTAGCTGATGAGCAGTTCTTC. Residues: CASSIGLADEQFF.

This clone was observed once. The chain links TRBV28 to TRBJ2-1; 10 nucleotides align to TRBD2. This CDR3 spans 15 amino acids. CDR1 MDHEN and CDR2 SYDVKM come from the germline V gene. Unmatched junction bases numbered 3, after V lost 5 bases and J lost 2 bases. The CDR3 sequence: CASSSGGAAYNEQFF. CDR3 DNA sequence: TGTGCCAGCAGTAGCGGGGGGGCCGCCTACAATGAGCAGTTCTTC.

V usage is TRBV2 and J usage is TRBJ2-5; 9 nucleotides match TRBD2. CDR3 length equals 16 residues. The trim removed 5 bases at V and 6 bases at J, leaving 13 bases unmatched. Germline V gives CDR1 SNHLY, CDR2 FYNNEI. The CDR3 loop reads CASSNLAGRGPKTQYF. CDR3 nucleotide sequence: TGTGCCAGCAGTAACCTAGCGGGGCGGGGGCCCAAGACCCAGTACTTC. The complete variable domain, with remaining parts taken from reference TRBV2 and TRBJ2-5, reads EPEVTQTPSHQVTQMGQEVILRCVPISNHLYFYWYRQILGQKVEFLVSFYNNEISEKSEIFDDQFSVERPDGSNFTLKIRSTKLEDSAMYFCASSNLAGRGPKTQYFGPGTRLLVL.

The CDR3 spells CATNPGAHDEQYF. The CDR3 nucleotides are TGTGCCACCAACCCTGGGGCGCATGACGAGCAGTACTTC. The chain recombines TRBV6-1 with TRBJ2-7, with D maybe TRBD1 (5 bases). Between the trimmed V and J ends, which lost 10 bases and 5 bases, there was a span of 18 bases. Germline CDR1 is MNHNS and CDR2 is SASEGT. There are 13 residues in the CDR3.

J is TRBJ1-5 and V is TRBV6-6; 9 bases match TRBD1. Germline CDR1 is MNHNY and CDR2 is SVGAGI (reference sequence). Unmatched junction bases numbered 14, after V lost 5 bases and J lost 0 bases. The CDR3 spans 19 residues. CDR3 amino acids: CASSRIPGQGQYSNQPQHF. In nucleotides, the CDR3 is TGTGCCAGCAGTCGGATTCCGGGACAGGGACAATATAGCAATCAGCCCCAGCATTTT.

CDR3 coding DNA: TGTGCCAGCAGCTTGCTCGGTTGGGGGAGGCGAACTGAAGCTTTCTTT. The encoded protein is CASSLLGWGRRTEAFF. The rearrangement joins TRBV5-8 to TRBJ1-1; a possible D gene is TRBD1 (5 bases). Per germline, CDR1 SGHTS and CDR2 YDEGEE. The CDR3 is 16 amino acids. The V end lost 1 base, the J end lost 5 bases, and 18 bases lay between the germline ends.

In nucleotides, the CDR3 is TGTGCCAGCAGAGGGACAGGGGACAACTATGGCTACACCTTC. As protein: CASRGTGDNYGYTF. This chain links TRBV6-5 with TRBJ1-2; TRBD1 matches 10 bases. CDR3 length: 14 residues. Unmatched junction bases numbered 3, after V lost 6 bases and J lost 2 bases. Germline V gives CDR1 MNHEY, CDR2 SVGAGI.

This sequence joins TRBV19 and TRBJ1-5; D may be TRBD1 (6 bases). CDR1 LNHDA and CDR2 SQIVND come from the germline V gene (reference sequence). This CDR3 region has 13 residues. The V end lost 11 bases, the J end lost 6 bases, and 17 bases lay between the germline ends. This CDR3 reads CALSEGVGQPQHF. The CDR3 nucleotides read TGTGCCCTGAGCGAGGGGGTAGGTCAGCCCCAGCATTTT.

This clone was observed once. CDR3 loop: CASPGPGSSYNSPLHF. The CDR3 DNA follows: TGTGCCTCCCCGGGCCCGGGGAGCTCCTATAATTCACCCCTCCACTTT. V is TRBV30 and J is TRBJ1-6; D not resolved. Germline lookup yields CDR1 GTSNPN and CDR2 SVGIG (reference sequence). V was pared by 7 bases and J by 0 bases, with 16 bases between. This CDR3 comprises 16 residues.

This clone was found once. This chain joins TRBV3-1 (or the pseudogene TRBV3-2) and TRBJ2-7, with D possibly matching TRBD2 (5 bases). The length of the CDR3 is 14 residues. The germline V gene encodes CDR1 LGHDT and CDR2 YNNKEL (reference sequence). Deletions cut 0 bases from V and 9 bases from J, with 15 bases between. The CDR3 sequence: CASSQERTSFGQYF. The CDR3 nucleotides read TGTGCCAGCAGCCAAGAAAGGACTTCCTTCGGGCAGTACTTC.

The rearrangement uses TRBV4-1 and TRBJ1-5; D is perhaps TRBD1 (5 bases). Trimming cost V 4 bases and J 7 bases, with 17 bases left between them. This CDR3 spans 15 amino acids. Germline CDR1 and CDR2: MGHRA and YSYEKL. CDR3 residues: CASSRLVQASQPQHF. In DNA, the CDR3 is TGCGCCAGCAGCCGCTTGGTACAGGCGTCCCAGCCCCAGCATTTT.